Detailed here is one T cell receptor beta chain. This table comes from immunoSEQ multiplex PCR, and its TCRdb copy is limited to in-frame clones, with some not included. Of about 170,000 clones detected, almost 90% appear once; the ten largest clones hold 4% to 6%. These data come from a study of control samples from healthy donors and cancer patients. The V end was cut by 3 bases, the J end by 7 bases, with 19 bases between. Germline V gives CDR1 MDHEN, CDR2 SYDVKM. The CDR3 consists of 16 residues. This TCR was sampled from a woman aged 25 to 39 in good health. Sequencing was carried out using blood. The gene calls are TRBV28 and TRBJ2-1, with D perhaps TRBD2 (7 bases). The chain's CDR3 is CASSLGGGPPYNEQFF. The DNA for the CDR3 is TGTGCCAGCAGTTTGGGCGGGGGCCCCCCTTATAATGAGCAGTTCTTC. The full variable domain, rest sourced from reference TRBV28 and TRBJ2-1, is DVKVTQSSRYLVKRTGEKVFLECVQDMDHENMFWYRQDPGLGLRLIYFSYDVKMKEKGDIPEGYSVSREKKERFSLILESASTNQTSMYLCASSLGGGPPYNEQFFGPGTRLTVL.